This entry features one T cell receptor (beta chain) sequence. Its target is unknown. Following a re-call of the 5' RACE reads, TCRdb has one entry per CDR3 protein and lacks DNA. This sample's table reports a few hundred thousand distinct CDR3 sequences. The sample is drawn from a study of monozygotic twins with inflammatory bowel disease. Researchers isolated total RNA from whole blood without sorting T cells. Study outcomes and limitations: Inverse Simpson values showed less TCRbeta diversity in IBD patients than in their healthy co-twins.

The CDR3 runs 14 residues. Germline V lookup: CDR1 LGHNA, CDR2 YNFKEQ. This clonotype was sampled from a human donor with ulcerative colitis or Crohn's disease, or a healthy co-twin of an affected twin (not recorded which). The chain is built from TRBV4-2 and TRBJ1-1; TCRdb's D gene call, TRBD1, goes unchecked for lack of DNA. The sequenced sample was blood. The CDR3 spells CASSQNIGQGEAFF.